A single sample is the source of the 23 T cell receptor beta chains below, sequenced in a study of blood T cell repertoires in COVID-19. Repertoires were generated with immunoSEQ multiplex PCR, while TCRdb's copy carries only in-frame clones and drops some. The repertoire includes approximately 82,000 clones, roughly 89% of them detected once, and about 14% sits in the top ten. The sample was peripheral blood. Receptors were obtained from a man in his 70s with active or convalescent COVID-19.

This chain joins TRBV7-9 and TRBJ1-2; TRBD1 is a possible D gene (6 bases). The CDR3 totals 12 residues. Germline-derived CDR1 and CDR2 are SEHNR and FQNEAQ (reference sequence). Trimming stripped 5 bases from V and 6 bases from J, with 10 bases between. The CDR3 spells CASSTYRDGYTF. The CDR3 coding sequence is TGTGCCAGCAGCACCTACAGGGATGGCTACACCTTC.

V is TRBV28 and J is TRBJ2-3; D ambiguous. The CDR3 length is 13 residues. Per the germline V gene, CDR1 is MDHEN and CDR2 is SYDVKM. V lost 7 bases to trimming and J lost 0 bases, with 8 bases between them. The CDR3 DNA reads TGTGCCAGCACCCGTACTAGCACAGATACGCAGTATTTT. The encoded protein is CASTRTSTDTQYF.

V and J are TRBV10-3 and TRBJ2-1, with D perhaps matching TRBD2 (5 bases). The CDR3 loop spans 15 amino acids. The germline V gene has CDR1 ENHRY and CDR2 SYGVKD. The V and J ends lost 6 bases and 5 bases respectively, with 17 bases between them. CDR3 residues: CAIRGSAEANNEQFF. The CDR3 DNA follows: TGTGCCATCAGGGGGTCAGCGGAAGCTAACAATGAGCAGTTCTTC.

The chain recombines TRBV18 with TRBJ2-2; no firm D call. Looked up from germline, CDR1 is KGHSH and CDR2 is LQKENI. The CDR3 covers 15 residues. V was pared by 5 bases and J by 0 bases, with 10 bases between. CDR3 sequence: CASSTRISNTGELFF. The CDR3, as DNA: TGTGCCAGCTCAACGAGGATTTCGAACACCGGGGAGCTGTTTTTT. The variable domain in full, completed from reference TRBV18 and TRBJ2-2, reads NAGVMQNPRHLVRRRGQEARLRCSPMKGHSHVYWYRQLPEEGLKFMVYLQKENIIDESGMPKERFSAEFPKEGPSILRIQQVVRGDSAAYFCASSTRISNTGELFFGEGSRLTVL.

V gene TRBV19 combines with J gene TRBJ2-6; D is perhaps TRBD2 (6 bases). CDR3 length: 18 residues. Trimming removed 5 bases from V and 0 bases from J, with 17 bases in between. Germline lookup yields CDR1 LNHDA and CDR2 SQIVND (reference sequence). The CDR3 region is CASSRFGGNPSGANVLTF. As DNA, the CDR3 is TGTGCCAGTAGTCGGTTCGGGGGAAATCCCTCTGGGGCCAACGTCCTGACTTTC.

The chain uses TRBV27 and TRBJ1-1; tentatively, D is TRBD1 (6 bases). Trimming took off 5 bases at V and 3 bases at J, with 10 bases between the two ends. Germline V CDR1 and CDR2: MNHEY, SMNVEV (reference sequence). This CDR3 spans 13 amino acids. This CDR3 is CASSVGQHTEAFF. The CDR3 region has the DNA TGTGCCAGCAGTGTGGGACAACACACTGAAGCTTTCTTT.

The chain is built from TRBV28 and TRBJ2-2; D is undetermined. Germline V gene data show CDR1 as MDHEN and CDR2 as SYDVKM. V gave up 7 bases and J gave up 1 base, with 4 bases separating them. The CDR3 has 12 amino acids. This CDR3 reads CASNWNTGELFF. The CDR3 DNA sequence: TGTGCCAGCAACTGGAACACCGGGGAGCTGTTTTTT.

The CDR3 DNA is TGTGCCATCAGTGAACGAGCCCACTGGGCTTTCTTT. Residues: CAISERAHWAFF. The rearrangement links TRBV10-3 to TRBJ1-1, with D unclear. The CDR3 is 12 amino acids. Germline V gene sequence: CDR1 ENHRY, CDR2 SYGVKD. Trimming pared 3 bases from V and 11 bases from J, leaving 13 bases between.

The chain couples TRBV7-2 to TRBJ1-1; D is uncertain. With 0 bases removed from V and 5 bases from J, the gap between germline ends came to 13 bases. Germline values: CDR1 SGHTA, CDR2 FQGNSA. The CDR3 covers 15 residues. The CDR3 loop is CASSLARSFATEAFF. For the CDR3, the DNA is TGTGCCAGCAGCTTAGCTAGGAGTTTTGCGACTGAAGCTTTCTTT.

V and J are TRBV5-1 and TRBJ2-7; TRBD1 aligns across 7 bases. The trim removed 1 base at V and 6 bases at J, leaving 7 bases unmatched. Germline values: CDR1 SGHRS, CDR2 YFSETQ. This CDR3 has 14 amino acids. The CDR3, as DNA: TGCGCCAGCAGCTTGAGGTCGCCAGGGGGCGAGCAGTACTTC. Protein product: CASSLRSPGGEQYF.

The chain's CDR3 is CSVEGLRPATSINYGYTF. Written as DNA, the CDR3 is TGCAGCGTTGAAGGGTTGAGGCCGGCCACATCAATTAACTATGGCTACACCTTC. This chain connects TRBV29-1 to TRBJ1-2; D is uncertain. There are 18 residues in the CDR3. With 1 base removed from V and 1 base from J, the gap between germline ends came to 22 bases. The germline V gene has CDR1 SQVTM and CDR2 ANQGSEA.

This clone occurred once. CDR3 coding DNA: TGTGCCAGTAGAGGACTAGCGGTCTACAATGAGCAGTTCTTC. As protein: CASRGLAVYNEQFF. This chain connects TRBV19 to TRBJ2-1; 10 nucleotides line up with TRBD2. From germline, CDR1 is LNHDA and CDR2 SQIVND (reference sequence). The junction had 2 bases not matched to a gene; V was cut back by 6 bases and J by 3 bases. The length of the CDR3 is 14 residues. Drawing the rest from reference TRBV19 and TRBJ2-1, the complete variable domain is DGGITQSPKYLFRKEGQNVTLSCEQNLNHDAMYWYRQDPGQGLRLIYYSQIVNDFQKGDIAEGYSVSREKKESFPLTVTSAQKNPTAFYLCASRGLAVYNEQFFGPGTRLTVL.

In DNA form, the CDR3 reads TGTGCCAGCAGCGTCCTAGCTTGGGGGCCCTACAATGAGCAGTTCTTC. Residues: CASSVLAWGPYNEQFF. The chain links TRBV9 to TRBJ2-1; maybe TRBD1 (6 bases). Germline values: CDR1 SGDLS, CDR2 YYNGEE. The V end lost 2 bases, the J end lost 2 bases, and 14 bases lay between the germline ends. There are 16 residues in the CDR3.

The chain joins TRBV28 to TRBJ1-6, with a tentative D call TRBD1 (6 bases). The ends were cut back, 3 bases at V and 5 bases at J, with 14 bases in the middle. The CDR3 is made up of 16 amino acids. Germline CDR1 reads MDHEN; CDR2 reads SYDVKM. The CDR3 protein is CASSFGRGPHNSPLHF. The CDR3, as DNA: TGTGCCAGCAGTTTTGGCAGGGGACCCCATAATTCACCCCTCCACTTT.

The V gene is TRBV28, the J gene TRBJ2-3, with 8 nucleotides matching TRBD2. V lost 4 bases, J lost 3 bases, and 6 bases stayed unmatched. Germline loops: CDR1 MDHEN, CDR2 SYDVKM. The CDR3 is made up of 15 amino acids. For the CDR3, the DNA is TGTGCCAGCAGTTCCCCCCCGGGGGGGACAGATACGCAGTATTTT. Translated, it gives CASSSPPGGTDTQYF.

This clone was recorded a few times. This sequence joins TRBV6-6 and TRBJ1-1, with a tentative D call TRBD1 (5 bases). Germline V gives CDR1 MNHNY, CDR2 SVGAGI (reference sequence). The length of the CDR3 is 13 residues. This CDR3 is CATNLGDSIEAFF. As DNA, the CDR3 is TGTGCAACTAACCTAGGGGACTCTATTGAAGCTTTCTTT.

This chain joins TRBV5-1 and TRBJ1-1, with TRBD1 matching 8 bases. The CDR3 spans 14 residues. Trimming at V came to 3 bases and at J to 4 bases, leaving 5 bases not matched to a gene. The V gene's germline CDR1 is SGHRS and CDR2 YFSETQ. The CDR3 bases are TGCGCCAGCAGCTCGGGACAGGTTTTCACTGAAGCTTTCTTT. It encodes CASSSGQVFTEAFF. The full variable domain, completed using reference TRBV5-1 and TRBJ1-1, is KAGVTQTPRYLIKTRGQQVTLSCSPISGHRSVSWYQQTPGQGLQFLFEYFSETQRNKGNFPGRFSGRQFSNSRSEMNVSTLELGDSALYLCASSSGQVFTEAFFGQGTRLTVV.

The chain has TRBV9 and TRBJ2-5; weak D call: TRBD2 (5 bases). The CDR3 is made up of 13 amino acids. Germline values: CDR1 SGDLS, CDR2 YYNGEE. The V gene lost 5 bases and the J gene lost 4 bases, with 12 bases spanning the gap. This chain's CDR3 is CASSEGWRETQYF. Here the CDR3 DNA reads TGTGCCAGCAGTGAGGGTTGGAGAGAGACCCAGTACTTC.

This clone was seen a handful of times. J is TRBJ1-1 and V is TRBV6-5; D is unclear. V lost 4 bases and J 1 base, leaving 16 bases between the germline ends. Per germline, CDR1 MNHEY and CDR2 SVGAGI. The CDR3 spans 16 residues. The CDR3 loop reads CASSSFSGGENTEAFF. The CDR3 region has the DNA TGTGCCAGCAGTTCTTTCAGTGGCGGGGAGAACACTGAAGCTTTCTTT.

V and J are TRBV4-1 and TRBJ1-5; 9 bases line up with TRBD1. The CDR3 runs to 17 residues. Germline V gene lookup returns CDR1 MGHRA and CDR2 YSYEKL. The trim removed 4 bases at V and 0 bases at J, leaving 7 bases unmatched. The CDR3 loop reads CASSRGTGGSSNQPQHF. The CDR3, as DNA: TGCGCCAGCAGCCGAGGAACAGGGGGCTCTAGCAATCAGCCCCAGCATTTT.

V and J are TRBV10-1 and TRBJ1-3; TRBD1 might be the D (5 bases). Germline CDR1 and CDR2: WNHNN and SYGVQD (reference sequence). Trimming took off 3 bases at V and 0 bases at J, with 15 bases between the two ends. CDR3 size: 17 residues. The CDR3 sequence is CASSERQGKTSGNTIYF. CDR3 nucleotide sequence: TGCGCCAGCAGTGAACGCCAGGGAAAGACCTCTGGAAACACCATATATTTT.

This clone was picked up one time. The chain links TRBV12-3 or TRBV12-4 to TRBJ1-5; TRBD1 matches at 9 bases. This CDR3 is 13 amino acids long. Losses at the gene ends were 6 bases for V and 6 bases for J; bases not matched to a gene: 3. In nucleotides, the CDR3 is TGTGCCAGCAGGGGGACAGGGACTCAGCCCCAGCATTTT. It codes for CASRGTGTQPQHF.

This clone was detected once. The gene calls are TRBV5-1 and TRBJ2-3; 14 bases map to TRBD2. V trimming: 3 bases; J trimming: 1 base; junction bases outside the gene matches: 7. Germline V gene data show CDR1 as SGHRS and CDR2 as YFSETQ. This CDR3 is built from 18 residues. CDR3 nucleotide sequence: TGCGCCAGCAGCTCGGGACTAGCGGGAGTTGGGGGCACAGATACGCAGTATTTT. Amino acids: CASSSGLAGVGGTDTQYF.